This T cell receptor (beta chain) was found in a study of metastatic and nonmetastatic thyroid tumors. Study results and limitations: As reported, TCR beta diversity in blood and tumor was significantly higher in malignant thyroid tumors than in benign nodules.

Before thyroid surgery, none of the patients had received any treatment. Through MiXCR, TCRdb re-clonotyped the PCR reads. The data contain about 7,100 clones, about a third of them singletons. As regards this clone: Its matching antigen is unknown.

This TCR derives from a female donor with papillary thyroid cancer or a benign thyroid nodule (not recorded which). Some clones in this sample may be carry-over from other donors' samples. Sequenced sample: adjacent normal tissue.

The CDR3 spells CASSLEQGAFETQYF. The CDR3 region has the DNA TGTGCCAGCAGCTTAGAACAGGGGGCGTTTGAGACCCAGTACTTC. This rearrangement joins TRBV7-6 to TRBJ2-5; TRBD1 matches at 9 bases. The CDR3 sequence is 15 residues long. Germline V gives CDR1 SGHVS, CDR2 FNYEAQ. J gave up 5 bases and V 1 base, and 5 bases lay outside the gene matches.